This is a list of T cell receptor beta chains from one sample in a study of blood T cells in healthy people across ages. TCRdb redid the calling of the 5' RACE reads with MiXCR, one entry per CDR3 protein. The table records around 1.5 million distinct CDR3 sequences, around 55% of them present only once. Sequenced sample: blood. These TCRs come from a man between 18 and 29 years old in good health. Both conserved end residues are part of each CDR3. The D gene is left open where the match is weak. Clone size appears in some rows only: once, few, many, or a class for an expanded clone.

TRBV9	-	TRBD2	TRBJ2-3	CASSSGTSGRPTDTQYF	TGTGCCAGCAGTTCCGGGACTAGCGGGAGACCCACAGATACGCAGTATTTT
TRBV4-2	-	-	TRBJ2-1	CASSQYESASSYDEQFF	TGTGCCAGCAGCCAATACGAGTCTGCGAGCTCCTACGATGAGCAGTTCTTC
TRBV4-3	-	-	TRBJ2-7	CASSQRHRNYEQYF	TGCGCCAGCAGCCAACGTCACCGAAACTACGAGCAGTACTTC
TRBV27	-	TRBD1	TRBJ1-6	CATQGAYNSPLHF	TGTGCCACACAGGGGGCCTATAATTCACCCCTCCACTTT
TRBV7-9	-	TRBD2	TRBJ2-1	CASTNWEGYEQFF	TGTGCCAGCACAAATTGGGAGGGCTATGAGCAGTTCTTC
TRBV6-5	-	-	TRBJ1-1	CASSAHGAMNTEAFF	TGTGCCAGCAGTGCCCACGGGGCGATGAACACTGAAGCTTTCTTT
TRBV11-2	once	-	TRBJ1-5	CASSLDGGTQHF	TGTGCCAGCAGCTTAGACGGGGGAACCCAGCATTTT
TRBV5-1	-	TRBD1	TRBJ1-1	CASRKDRVLNTEAFF	TGCGCCAGCAGAAAAGACAGGGTCTTGAACACTGAAGCTTTCTTT
TRBV4-2	-	TRBD2	TRBJ2-7	CASSQDGASGPSYEQYF	TGTGCCAGCAGCCAAGATGGGGCTAGCGGTCCCTCCTACGAGCAGTACTTC
TRBV29-1	-	-	TRBJ1-2	CSVDSYDRRLYGYTF	TGCAGCGTTGACTCCTACGACAGGAGATTATATGGCTACACCTTC
TRBV6-6	-	-	TRBJ2-6	CASSYRTGTNVLTF	TGTGCCAGCAGTTACAGAACAGGGACCAACGTCCTGACTTTC
TRBV7-2	few	TRBD2	TRBJ2-7	CASSLAQRSIAGEYIEQYF	TGTGCCAGCAGCTTAGCTCAACGCTCCATAGCGGGAGAGTATATCGAGCAGTACTTC
TRBV10-3	-	-	TRBJ2-4	CAISDPGTRVENSQYF	TGTGCCATCAGTGACCCCGGGACACGGGTAGAAAACAGTCAGTACTTC
TRBV9	-	TRBD1	TRBJ1-4	CASSARTGENEKLFF	TGTGCCAGCAGCGCTCGGACAGGGGAAAACGAAAAACTGTTTTTT
TRBV20-1	-	TRBD2	TRBJ2-5	CSASGGSRETQYF	TGCAGTGCTAGTGGCGGGAGCAGGGAGACCCAGTACTTC
TRBV20-1	few	-	TRBJ1-2	CSARDRGGDYGYTF	TGCAGTGCTAGAGATCGGGGCGGGGACTATGGCTACACCTTC
TRBV27	-	-	TRBJ1-2	CASSLPTGFYGYTF	TGTGCCAGCAGTCTACCCACAGGATTCTATGGCTACACCTTC
TRBV5-6	few	-	TRBJ2-3	CASTASVFRGADTQYF	TGTGCCAGCACAGCTTCGGTTTTTCGGGGCGCAGATACGCAGTATTTT
TRBV6-5	-	-	TRBJ2-2	CASSYVTNTGELFF	TGTGCCAGCAGTTACGTGACTAACACCGGGGAGCTGTTTTTT
TRBV7-9	-	-	TRBJ2-3	CASSFTRDTQYF	TGTGCCAGCAGCTTTACACGGGATACGCAGTATTTT
TRBV20-1	once	-	TRBJ2-1	CSARDERRRYNEQFF	TGCAGTGCTAGAGATGAGCGCAGACGCTACAATGAGCAGTTCTTC
TRBV12-5	-	-	TRBJ1-3	CASGLLLPTGRSSGNAIYF	TGTGCTAGTGGTTTGCTACTGCCGACAGGCCGAAGCTCTGGAAACGCCATATATTTT
TRBV29-1	-	-	TRBJ1-1	CSVLFQHIGNTEAFF	TGCAGCGTTCTTTTCCAGCATATCGGAAACACTGAAGCTTTCTTT
TRBV4-3	-	-	TRBJ2-4	CASSPHLAKNIQYF	TGCGCCAGCAGCCCGCATCTAGCCAAAAACATTCAGTACTTC
TRBV11-2	-	-	TRBJ1-1	CASSLDPGNTEAFF	TGTGCCAGCAGCTTAGATCCGGGGAACACTGAAGCTTTCTTT
TRBV12-3/TRBV12-4	-	TRBD2	TRBJ2-2	CASTSVPGTSGVTGELFF	TGTGCCAGCACAAGCGTCCCGGGGACTAGCGGGGTGACCGGGGAGCTGTTTTTT
TRBV6-2/TRBV6-3	many	-	TRBJ2-7	CASTDSSYEQYF	TGTGCCAGCACTGACAGCTCCTACGAGCAGTACTTC
TRBV12-3/TRBV12-4	-	TRBD1	TRBJ2-1	CASSAGTELFDEQFF	TGTGCCAGCAGTGCAGGGACAGAGTTATTCGATGAGCAGTTCTTC
TRBV7-9	once	-	TRBJ2-5	CASSLFPGGGKRGQYF	TGTGCCAGCAGCTTATTTCCTGGCGGGGGCAAGAGGGGCCAGTACTTC
TRBV20-1	few	-	TRBJ2-1	CSALWGNEQFF	TGCAGTGCCCTCTGGGGAAATGAGCAGTTCTTC
TRBV3-1	-	TRBD1	TRBJ2-1	CASRHNDREYNEQFF	TGTGCCAGCAGACACAACGACAGGGAATACAATGAGCAGTTCTTC
TRBV9	-	-	TRBJ1-2	CASAAEGGYTF	TGTGCCAGCGCCGCCGAGGGAGGCTACACCTTC
TRBV12-3/TRBV12-4	-	-	TRBJ1-2	CASSLDGGVYGYTF	TGTGCCAGCAGTTTGGACGGAGGGGTCTATGGCTACACCTTC
TRBV4-1	few	TRBD2	TRBJ2-3	CASSQETSGSLAQYF	TGCGCCAGCAGCCAAGAGACTAGCGGGAGCTTAGCGCAGTATTTT
TRBV5-6	-	-	TRBJ2-5	CASSFLKLRLPPQETQYF	TGTGCCAGCAGCTTTTTAAAGTTGAGACTACCTCCCCAAGAGACCCAGTACTTC
TRBV6-1	few	-	TRBJ2-7	CASSDISYEQYF	TGTGCCAGCAGTGACATCTCCTACGAGCAGTACTTC
TRBV6-2/TRBV6-3	once	TRBD1	TRBJ2-1	CASSWPGGYNEQFF	TGTGCCAGCAGTTGGCCAGGGGGCTACAATGAGCAGTTCTTC
TRBV29-1	-	TRBD1	TRBJ2-1	CSAMTGTLNEQFF	TGCAGCGCTATGACAGGGACCCTCAATGAGCAGTTCTTC
TRBV7-2	few	-	TRBJ2-3	CASSLQSEDTQYF	TGTGCCAGCAGCTTACAGAGTGAGGATACGCAGTATTTT
TRBV25-1	-	-	TRBJ2-2	CASSDHRSGELFF	TGTGCCAGCAGTGACCACCGATCCGGGGAGCTGTTTTTT
TRBV5-6	-	-	TRBJ1-6	CASTAVGNYNSPLHF	TGTGCCAGCACCGCAGTGGGGAACTATAATTCACCCCTCCACTTT
TRBV5-1	-	-	TRBJ2-7	CASSLHQGLTYEQYF	TGCGCCAGCAGCTTACACCAGGGATTAACCTACGAGCAGTACTTC
TRBV7-2	-	-	TRBJ2-7	CASKQGGTYEQYF	TGTGCCAGCAAGCAGGGGGGGACCTACGAGCAGTACTTC
TRBV28	-	TRBD2	TRBJ2-3	CASSWQRGGPDTQYF	TGTGCCAGCAGTTGGCAGCGGGGGGGCCCTGATACGCAGTATTTT
TRBV7-2	-	-	TRBJ2-6	CASSSRLLWAGLSGANVLTF	TGTGCCAGCAGCTCCCGTCTCCTCTGGGCGGGACTCTCTGGGGCCAACGTCCTGACTTTC
TRBV4-1	-	TRBD2	TRBJ2-2	CASSLPLASGSGELFF	TGCGCCAGCAGCCTACCGTTGGCTAGCGGGTCCGGGGAGCTGTTTTTT
TRBV5-4	-	-	TRBJ2-3	CASSLVPAADTQYF	TGCGCCAGCAGCTTGGTCCCGGCGGCAGATACGCAGTATTTT
TRBV27	-	-	TRBJ2-7	CASSLSAQAGTYEQYF	TGTGCCAGCAGTTTATCGGCGCAGGCGGGCACCTACGAGCAGTACTTC
TRBV12-3/TRBV12-4	-	-	TRBJ1-1	CASSEQGPTEAFF	TGTGCCAGCAGTGAACAGGGCCCCACTGAAGCTTTCTTT
TRBV7-9	-	-	TRBJ1-4	CASRSRGNEKLFF	TGTGCCAGCAGGTCGCGGGGGAATGAAAAACTGTTTTTT
TRBV7-2	-	-	TRBJ2-7	CASSFGGATYEQYF	TGTGCCAGCAGCTTTGGAGGGGCGACCTACGAGCAGTACTTC